This record covers a single T cell receptor (beta chain). Clones were sequenced by immunoSEQ multiplex PCR, and TCRdb holds only the in-frame ones, with some missing. The table lists 180,000 or so clones, 70% to 80% of them singletons, with 13% to 15% in the top ten. Membership in each cohort depended on participant-reported clinical history. Someone with COVID-19 had been met by exposed participants within 2 weeks before study entry. This CDR3 has 13 residues. V shed 4 bases and J shed 3 bases, with 10 bases lying between them. CDR1 and CDR2 from the germline V gene are SSHAT and FNYEAQ (reference sequence). These data come from a study of blood T cell repertoires in COVID-19. At the level of the study: Some COVID-19 samples were acute and others convalescent; all came from the United States, Italy and Spain. T cells, B-cell-depleted T cells, or PBMCs provided the cDNA or gDNA that served as material.

J is TRBJ2-7 and V is TRBV7-7; maybe TRBD1 (6 bases). Material: PBMCs or T cells enriched from blood (not recorded which). This TCR was sampled from a man aged 55 to 69 who had been exposed to COVID-19. CDR3 coding DNA: TGTGCCAGCAGCTCGGGGACAAGCTACGAGCAGTACTTC. Amino acids: CASSSGTSYEQYF.